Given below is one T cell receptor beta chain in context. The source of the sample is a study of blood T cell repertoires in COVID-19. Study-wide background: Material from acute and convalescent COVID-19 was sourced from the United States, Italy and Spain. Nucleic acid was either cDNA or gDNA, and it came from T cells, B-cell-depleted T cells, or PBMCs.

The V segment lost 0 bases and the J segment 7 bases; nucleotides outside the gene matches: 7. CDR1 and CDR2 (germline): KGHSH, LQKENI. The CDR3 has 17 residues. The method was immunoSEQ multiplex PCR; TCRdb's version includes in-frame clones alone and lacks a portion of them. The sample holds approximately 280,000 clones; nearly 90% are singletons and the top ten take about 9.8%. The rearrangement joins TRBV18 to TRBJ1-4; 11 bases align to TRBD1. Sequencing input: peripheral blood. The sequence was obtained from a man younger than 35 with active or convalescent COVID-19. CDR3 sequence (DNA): TGTGCCAGCTCACCACCGGGACAGGGGGTAACACGTGAAAAACTGTTTTTT. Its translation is CASSPPGQGVTREKLFF. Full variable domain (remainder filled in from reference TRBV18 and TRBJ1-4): NAGVMQNPRHLVRRRGQEARLRCSPMKGHSHVYWYRQLPEEGLKFMVYLQKENIIDESGMPKERFSAEFPKEGPSILRIQQVVRGDSAAYFCASSPPGQGVTREKLFFGSGTQLSVL.